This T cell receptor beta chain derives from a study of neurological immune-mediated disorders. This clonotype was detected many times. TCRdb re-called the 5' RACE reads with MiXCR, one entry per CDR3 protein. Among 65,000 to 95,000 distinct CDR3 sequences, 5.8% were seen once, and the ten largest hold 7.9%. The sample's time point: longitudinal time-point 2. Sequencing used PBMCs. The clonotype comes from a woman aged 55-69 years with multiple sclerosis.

The CDR3 reads CSARKRGLYNEQFF. CDR3 nucleotide sequence: TGCAGTGCTAGGAAGCGGGGCTTGTATAATGAGCAGTTCTTC. The chain uses TRBV20-1 and TRBJ2-1; 7 bases match TRBD2. Germline CDR1 is DFQATT and CDR2 is SNEGSKA (reference sequence). Trimming took 3 bases from V and 7 from J; bases not matched to a gene: 9. CDR3 length equals 14 residues.